These 13 T cell receptor beta chains were sequenced from one sample in a study of Graves' ophthalmopathy and Graves' hyperthyroidism. The sequenced template was RNA, covering the TCR beta CDR3 region. HTBI primers were used in a first-round RT-PCR, which preceded a second-round multiplex PCR. TCRdb re-called the multiplex PCR reads through MiXCR, storing one row per CDR3 protein. The sample lists 1 million to 1.3 million distinct CDR3 sequences; about 40% were seen once. The sequenced material came from peripheral blood or thyroid tissue (not recorded which). Every receptor here comes from an adult man with Graves' hyperthyroidism.

The CDR3 coding sequence is TGCGCCAGCAGCCGATCCGGGACAGGGGGGGACACTGAAGCTTTCTTT. This gives the protein CASSRSGTGGDTEAFF. The chain has TRBV5-1 and TRBJ1-1; 11 bases line up with TRBD1. Per the germline V gene, CDR1 is SGHRS and CDR2 is YFSETQ. The ends lost 4 bases at V and 3 bases at J; junction bases unmatched: 8. This CDR3 has 16 amino acids.

V and J are TRBV29-1 and TRBJ2-6, with 10 bases fitting TRBD1. CDR3 length equals 15 residues. Per the germline V gene, CDR1 is SQVTM and CDR2 is ANQGSEA. V dropped 6 bases and J dropped 0; count of bases not matched to a gene: 2. CDR3 nucleotides: TGCAGCGTAGGGGACAGGGGCTCTGGGGCCAACGTCCTGACTTTC. Translating gives CSVGDRGSGANVLTF.

The chain joins TRBV4-3 to TRBJ2-5; 9 positions match TRBD2. CDR1 and CDR2 from the germline V gene are LGHNA and YSLEER. The CDR3 is made up of 17 amino acids. Trimming at V came to 3 bases and at J to 5 bases, leaving 13 bases not matched to a gene. CDR3 in amino acids: CASSHAGTRGGTETQYF. CDR3 sequence (DNA): TGCGCCAGCAGCCATGCCGGGACGCGGGGGGGTACGGAGACCCAGTACTTC.

This clonotype showed up many times. This sequence joins TRBV14 and TRBJ1-2; TRBD1 is a possible D gene (5 bases). The germline gives CDR1 SGHDN, CDR2 FVKESK. The CDR3 totals 15 residues. Trimming took 1 base from V and 7 from J, leaving 16 bases between them. The CDR3 is CASSQVAGRDGGYTF. The DNA for the CDR3 is TGTGCCAGCAGCCAAGTCGCTGGCAGGGATGGTGGCTACACCTTC.

J is TRBJ1-6 and V is TRBV3-1; weak D call: TRBD1 (6 bases). This CDR3 spans 16 amino acids. V shed 2 bases and J shed 7 bases, with 15 bases lying between them. Looked up from germline, CDR1 is LGHDT and CDR2 is YNNKEL (reference sequence). CDR3 residues: CASSQRPGHLNSPLHF. The DNA of the CDR3 is TGTGCCAGCAGCCAAAGGCCGGGACACTTAAATTCACCCCTCCACTTT.

This clonotype was seen more than once but under ten times. V is TRBV4-3 and J is TRBJ2-7; D remains unclear. Germline CDR1 is LGHNA and CDR2 is YSLEER. V was shortened by 1 base and J by 3 bases, with 10 bases between the two germline ends. CDR3 length: 14 amino acids. The CDR3 region is CASSQGPIDYEQYF. In DNA form, the CDR3 reads TGCGCCAGCAGCCAAGGACCGATAGACTACGAGCAGTACTTC.

This clonotype was recorded once. A clone one base away is much larger, so this may be a read error. V usage is TRBV9 and J usage is TRBJ1-2; 7 positions agree with TRBD1. The CDR3 covers 16 residues. Germline V gene sequence: CDR1 SGDLS, CDR2 YYNGEE. The CDR3 DNA follows: TGTGCCAGCAGTTCAGGGGGGGACAGAACTAACTATGACTACACCTTC. Amino acids: CASSSGGDRTNYDYTF. Filled out from reference TRBV9 and TRBJ1-2, the complete variable domain reads DSGVTQTPKHLITATGQRVTLRCSPRSGDLSVYWYQQSLDQGLQFLIQYYNGEERAKGNILERFSAQQFPDLHSELNLSSLELGDSALYFCASSSGGDRTNYDYTFGSGTRLTVV.

This clonotype appeared many times. The V gene is TRBV19, the J gene TRBJ1-2; D might be TRBD1 (6 bases). Trimming shortened V by 4 bases and J by 6 bases, and 21 bases separated the two germline ends. Germline loops: CDR1 LNHDA, CDR2 SQIVND (reference sequence). The CDR3 is made up of 16 amino acids. The CDR3 is CASSSLRGGGEDGYTF. The CDR3 coding sequence is TGTGCCAGTAGTAGTCTCCGAGGAGGGGGAGAGGATGGCTACACCTTC.

The chain employs TRBV10-3 and TRBJ2-2; D possibly corresponds to TRBD1 (6 bases). Trimming left V 10 bases short and J 8 bases short, with 8 bases between. Germline lookup yields CDR1 ENHRY and CDR2 SYGVKD. This CDR3 is 10 amino acids long. The CDR3 DNA is TGTGCCACAGGACAGGGGGAGCTGTTTTTT. It translates to CATGQGELFF.

This clonotype occurred once. The chain recombines TRBV10-3 with TRBJ2-7; D unresolved. Germline V gene lookup returns CDR1 ENHRY and CDR2 SYGVKD. The CDR3 totals 14 residues. The CDR3 nucleotides are TGTGCTAGAGGCGTGATGGACGGCTCCTACGAGCAGTACTTC. Translating it yields CARGVMDGSYEQYF.

Worth noting for this clonotype: No conserved phenylalanine or tryptophan ends this CDR3, so it is likely a read error. This chain uses TRBV10-3 with TRBJ1-1; maybe TRBD1 (5 bases). Germline V lookup: CDR1 ENHRY, CDR2 SYGVKD. The CDR3 has 15 residues. The CDR3, as DNA: TGTGCCACCCTGGCGCAGGGCCGTTTGAAGACTGAAGCTTTCTCT. As protein: CATLAQGRLKTEAFS.

Regarding this clonotype: The junction shows a germline mismatch at one end, possibly a read error. The chain carries TRBV10-3 and TRBJ1-1; TRBD1 matches at 8 bases. The CDR3 contains 15 residues. Germline V CDR1 and CDR2: ENHRY, SYGVKD. The CDR3 sequence is CAISESGQENTGAFF. In DNA, the CDR3 is TGTGCCATCAGTGAGTCGGGACAGGAGAACACTGGAGCTTTCTTT.

On this clonotype itself: A single base separates this from a much larger clone, so it may be a read error. The J gene is TRBJ1-5, the V gene TRBV2; D gene uncertain. This CDR3 has 13 residues. Deletions cut 4 bases from V and 8 bases from J, with 12 bases between. From germline, CDR1 is SNHLY and CDR2 FYNNEI. The CDR3 DNA sequence: TGTGCCAGCAGTGCCTATGGGGTTGAGCCCCAGCATTTT. This translates into CASSAYGVEPQHF.